The 13 T cell receptor beta chains listed next were all sequenced from one sample in a study of cytomegalovirus exposure and HLA in healthy donors. In the PCR, 60 Vbeta and 13 Jbeta primers were used. This table comes from immunoSEQ multiplex PCR, and its TCRdb copy is limited to in-frame clones, with some not included. The table includes 120,000 to 150,000 clones, approximately 72% detected once. The source material was PBMCs. All receptors derive from a woman aged 55-70 years in good health and CMV-seronegative.

V is TRBV5-4 and J is TRBJ2-3; 8 bases fit TRBD1. This CDR3 is built from 13 residues. V shed 2 bases and J 5 bases; nucleotides not matched to a gene: 1. In germline, CDR1 is SGHNT, CDR2 YYREEE (reference sequence). CDR3 residues: CASSLQGVDTQYF. The CDR3 DNA reads TGTGCCAGCAGCTTACAGGGGGTAGATACGCAGTATTTT.

This clone came up a few times. The rearrangement joins TRBV4-3 to TRBJ1-5; D is uncertain. The CDR3 spans 13 residues. V was trimmed by 0 bases and J by 7 bases, leaving 7 bases between them. Germline V CDR1 and CDR2: LGHNA, YSLEER. This CDR3 reads CASSQDSGQPQHF. The CDR3 nucleotides read TGCGCCAGCAGCCAAGATTCGGGACAGCCCCAGCATTTT.

The V gene is TRBV7-2, the J gene TRBJ2-3, with 8 bases aligning to TRBD2. This CDR3 spans 12 amino acids. CDR1 and CDR2 (germline): SGHTA, FQGNSA. The CDR3 DNA reads TGTGCAGTAGCGGGGCCCACAGATACGCAGTATTTT. It encodes CAVAGPTDTQYF.

The chain is built from TRBV19 and TRBJ1-2; 10 positions match TRBD1. This CDR3 comprises 18 residues. Germline V gene sequence: CDR1 LNHDA, CDR2 SQIVND (reference sequence). Losses at the gene ends were 3 bases for V and 6 bases for J; bases not matched to a gene: 16. CDR3 region: CASSIVRAGDRGPDGYTF. CDR3 nucleotide sequence: TGTGCCAGTAGTATTGTCCGGGCCGGGGACAGGGGACCGGATGGCTACACCTTC.

The chain is built from TRBV28 and TRBJ2-1, with D maybe TRBD2 (5 bases). Germline loops: CDR1 MDHEN, CDR2 SYDVKM. The CDR3 length is 15 residues. Trimming removed 7 bases from V and 6 bases from J, with 19 bases in between. The CDR3 DNA reads as TGTGCCAGCACCATAGACGTTACTAGTGTCAATGAGCAGTTCTTC. Protein: CASTIDVTSVNEQFF.

This chain joins TRBV28 and TRBJ2-7; 9 nucleotides match TRBD1. The CDR3 consists of 17 residues. V lost 6 bases to trimming and J lost 4 bases; unmatched junction nucleotides: 16. Germline assignment: CDR1 MDHEN and CDR2 SYDVKM. The CDR3 DNA reads TGTGCCAGCAGCCTCCCCGAGGGATGGGGACAGGGTTACGAGCAGTACTTC. As protein: CASSLPEGWGQGYEQYF.

The chain is built from TRBV18 and TRBJ1-4; D might be TRBD1 (5 bases). V shed 6 bases and J shed 3 bases, with 11 bases lying between them. Germline V gene sequence: CDR1 KGHSH, CDR2 LQKENI. The CDR3 sequence is 14 residues long. The CDR3 reads CASSGGGANEKLFF. CDR3 nucleotides: TGTGCCAGCTCCGGGGGAGGTGCTAATGAAAAACTGTTTTTT.

Worth noting for this clone: At the DNA level, this CDR3 is encoded by other sequences in the same sample as well. This chain connects TRBV9 to TRBJ2-1; D possibly corresponds to TRBD1 (6 bases). Germline V gives CDR1 SGDLS, CDR2 YYNGEE. The V and J ends lost 0 bases and 4 bases respectively, with 14 bases between them. The CDR3 contains 16 residues. CDR3 region: CASSVAGQRGYNEQFF. CDR3 sequence (DNA): TGTGCCAGCAGCGTAGCGGGGCAGAGGGGGTACAATGAGCAGTTCTTC.

The chain links TRBV2 to TRBJ1-2; D is ambiguous. Germline V gives CDR1 SNHLY, CDR2 FYNNEI. The V end lost 8 bases, the J end lost 0 bases, and 10 bases lay between the germline ends. This CDR3 contains 13 residues. CDR3 sequence (DNA): TGTGCCAGCTCGCTGGCAACTAACTATGGCTACACCTTC. Its protein product is CASSLATNYGYTF.

The chain joins TRBV19 to TRBJ1-4; D is possibly TRBD1 (5 bases). Per the germline V gene, CDR1 is LNHDA and CDR2 is SQIVND (reference sequence). The CDR3 has 17 amino acids. Trimming left V 4 bases short and J 7 bases short, with 22 bases between. The CDR3 sequence is CASSNPSGYQGGEKLFF. Here the CDR3 DNA reads TGTGCCAGTAGTAACCCCTCCGGGTACCAGGGCGGTGAAAAACTGTTTTTT.

The genes are TRBV29-1 and TRBJ1-4, with 8 bases matching TRBD1. Germline-derived CDR1 and CDR2 are SQVTM and ANQGSEA. This CDR3 contains 13 residues. Germline trimming cut 7 bases from V and 7 bases from J; bases unmatched to any gene: 8. The CDR3 DNA sequence: TGCAGCGGCTTTGAGGACAGGGCTGAAAAACTGTTTTTT. Protein sequence: CSGFEDRAEKLFF.

The gene calls are TRBV9 and TRBJ2-1; D is possibly TRBD2 (5 bases). From germline, CDR1 is SGDLS and CDR2 YYNGEE. The V end lost 0 bases, the J end lost 4 bases, and 11 bases lay between the germline ends. The CDR3 loop spans 15 amino acids. The CDR3 loop reads CASSVGGREYNEQFF. CDR3 nucleotides: TGTGCCAGCAGCGTAGGGGGTAGGGAGTACAATGAGCAGTTCTTC.

This chain connects TRBV2 to TRBJ1-6, with D tentatively TRBD1 (5 bases). The CDR3 runs 17 residues. V dropped 1 base and J dropped 2 bases, with 12 bases sitting between them. Germline CDR1 SNHLY, CDR2 FYNNEI. The CDR3: CASSEVGGAPYNSPLHF. DNA for the CDR3: TGTGCCAGCAGTGAAGTTGGAGGGGCCCCCTATAATTCACCCCTCCACTTT.